These 25 T cell receptor beta chains were sequenced from one sample in a study of blood T cells in healthy people across ages. A second PCR of about 7 to 11 cycles used a sample-barcoded 5' primer and a J-beta primer mix. TCRdb passed the 5' RACE reads through MiXCR, listing each CDR3 protein once. The sample includes some 760,000 distinct CDR3 sequences, around 25% seen only once; the top ten take around 9.2%. The same sample was also studied in work on T cells of mothers and their children.

The material sequenced was blood. The origin of the receptors is a boy younger than 18 in good health.

The V call is TRBV7-2, the J call TRBJ2-5; 7 nucleotides match TRBD1. CDR1 and CDR2 from the germline V gene are SGHTA and FQGNSA. Unmatched junction bases numbered 6, after V lost 4 bases and J lost 4 bases. CDR3 size: 14 residues. The CDR3 coding sequence is TGTGCCAGCAGCTACCGGACAGGTCCAGAGACCCAGTACTTC. Protein: CASSYRTGPETQYF.

The chain is built from TRBV9 and TRBJ1-4; 8 positions match TRBD1. This CDR3 spans 13 amino acids. Per the germline V gene, CDR1 is SGDLS and CDR2 is YYNGEE. The V segment lost 3 bases and the J segment 7 bases; nucleotides outside the gene matches: 2. This CDR3 is CASSEDRGEKLFF. Here the CDR3 DNA reads TGTGCCAGCAGCGAAGACAGGGGTGAAAAACTGTTTTTT.

The V and J genes are TRBV13 and TRBJ2-4; 8 bases match TRBD1. This CDR3 is 17 amino acids long. Germline V gives CDR1 PRHDT, CDR2 FYEKMQ (reference sequence). The trim removed 5 bases at V and 1 base at J, leaving 10 bases unmatched. The CDR3, as DNA: TGTGCCAGCAGCAGGGTCAGGGGGCCCGAGGCCAAAAACATTCAGTACTTC. Amino acid sequence: CASSRVRGPEAKNIQYF.

The chain couples TRBV29-1 to TRBJ2-1; 14 bases line up with TRBD2. Germline V gene data show CDR1 as SQVTM and CDR2 as ANQGSEA. The CDR3 has 13 residues. J gave up 7 bases and V 7 bases, and 3 bases lay outside the gene matches. DNA for the CDR3: TGCAGCGGGAGGACTAGCGGGAGGAATGAGCAGTTCTTC. Translated: CSGRTSGRNEQFF.

This clonotype has a single count. The rearrangement links TRBV19 to TRBJ2-1; D gene uncertain. Germline values: CDR1 LNHDA, CDR2 SQIVND (reference sequence). The CDR3 is 14 residues long. The V end lost 2 bases, the J end lost 7 bases, and 12 bases lay between the germline ends. The CDR3 region has the DNA TGTGCCAGTAGTATAAGTCCGGTAAGAAATGAGCAGTTCTTC. This sequence encodes CASSISPVRNEQFF.

V gene TRBV4-2 combines with J gene TRBJ1-2; tentative D call: TRBD1 (5 bases). The length of the CDR3 is 15 residues. V was trimmed by 0 bases and J by 4 bases, leaving 12 bases between them. Germline CDR1 and CDR2: LGHNA and YNFKEQ. The CDR3 reads CASSQDRGGFYGYTF. DNA for the CDR3: TGTGCCAGCAGCCAAGATAGGGGCGGCTTCTATGGCTACACCTTC.

The chain has TRBV5-6 and TRBJ1-2; 9 bases agree with TRBD1. This CDR3 has 15 amino acids. J was trimmed by 4 bases and V by 8 bases; bases with no gene match: 12. CDR1 SGHDT and CDR2 YYEEEE come from the germline V gene. This chain's CDR3 is CASSPRDREVYGYTF. CDR3 nucleotides: TGTGCCAGTAGCCCCCGGGACAGGGAAGTCTATGGCTACACCTTC.

This clonotype occurred a few times. This chain links TRBV6-2 or TRBV6-3 with TRBJ2-7; D is possibly TRBD1 or TRBD2 (5 bases each). Germline V gene sequence: CDR1 MNHEY, CDR2 SVGEGT. V was pared by 2 bases and J by 2 bases, with 10 bases between. This CDR3 has 14 residues. This CDR3 is CASSYGTPAYEQYF. The CDR3 DNA is TGTGCCAGCAGTTACGGGACCCCGGCCTACGAGCAGTACTTC.

The gene calls are TRBV18 and TRBJ2-5, with D perhaps matching TRBD1 (6 bases). Germline-derived CDR1 and CDR2 are KGHSH and LQKENI. The CDR3 runs 15 residues. The germline V and J ends were trimmed by 0 bases and 2 bases, with 10 bases remaining between them. DNA for the CDR3: TGTGCCAGCTCACCACCAACAGGGATGCAAGAGACCCAGTACTTC. It codes for CASSPPTGMQETQYF.

At least ten counts were recorded for this clonotype. This chain uses TRBV29-1 with TRBJ1-2; 9 bases match TRBD1. V shed 3 bases, J shed 4 bases, and the junction held 15 bases outside the gene matches. CDR3 size: 17 residues. CDR1 SQVTM and CDR2 ANQGSEA come from the germline V gene. This CDR3 is CSVDFGADRGVSYGYTF. For the CDR3, the DNA is TGCAGCGTTGATTTCGGGGCGGACAGGGGAGTTAGCTATGGCTACACCTTC. Full variable domain (rest looked up from reference TRBV29-1 and TRBJ1-2): SAVISQKPSRDICQRGTSLTIQCQVDSQVTMMFWYRQQPGQSLTLIATANQGSEATYESGFVIDKFPISRPNLTFSTLTVSNMSPEDSSIYLCSVDFGADRGVSYGYTFGSGTRLTVV.

The sample holds many counts of this clonotype. The rearrangement links TRBV28 to TRBJ2-5, with TRBD2 matching 11 bases. The CDR3 covers 15 residues. Germline V gene sequence: CDR1 MDHEN, CDR2 SYDVKM. V was pared by 4 bases and J by 4 bases, with 5 bases of the junction left unmatched. The CDR3 DNA reads TGTGCCAGCAGTTCCCTACTAGCGGGAGTAGAGACCCAGTACTTC. Translated, it gives CASSSLLAGVETQYF.

The chain employs TRBV20-1 and TRBJ2-7, with no clear D. CDR3 length: 11 residues. Trimming removed 5 bases from V and 4 bases from J, with 9 bases in between. Germline loops: CDR1 DFQATT, CDR2 SNEGSKA (reference sequence). CDR3 sequence: CSAADAYEQYF. The CDR3 bases are TGCAGTGCTGCGGATGCGTACGAGCAGTACTTC.

This clonotype has just a few counts. The rearrangement uses TRBV9 and TRBJ2-5; maybe TRBD1 (5 bases). CDR1 is SGDLS and CDR2 is YYNGEE in the germline V gene. Trimming pared 0 bases from V and 4 bases from J, leaving 7 bases between. The CDR3 is 13 amino acids. Here the CDR3 reads CASSVGRVETQYF. The CDR3 DNA reads TGTGCCAGCAGCGTAGGCAGGGTAGAGACCCAGTACTTC.

On this clonotype itself: This is likely a read error, given that the CDR3 carries no conserved phenylalanine or tryptophan at its end. The DNA is omitted, as the CDR3 cannot be located on it reliably, and the CDR3 follows TCRdb's listing. The chain recombines TRBV7-2 with TRBJ2-3; the DNA was not used to check the table's D call, TRBD1. The CDR3 is 12 amino acids in total, end residues counted. Germline values: CDR1 SGHTA, CDR2 FQGNSA. The CDR3 protein is CASSSGTGGRYS.

The genes are TRBV7-9 and TRBJ2-1; D is undetermined. The J call is doubtful: the DNA matches TRBJ2-7 better. Germline assignment: CDR1 SEHNR and CDR2 FQNEAQ (reference sequence). The CDR3 contains 15 residues. CDR3 sequence (DNA): TGTGCCAGCAGCTTAGTCGGGTTAAAGTCCTACGAGCAGTACTTC. Its translation is CASSLVGLKSYEQYF.

This chain links TRBV15 with TRBJ2-5, with D possibly being TRBD1 (5 bases). The last part of the DNA fits TRBJ2-7 better; the J call may be wrong. CDR3 length equals 14 residues. Germline CDR1 and CDR2: LNHNV and YYDKDF (reference sequence). CDR3 coding DNA: TGTGCCACCAGCAGAGATGTCAGGGTCTACGAGCAGTACTTC. It yields the protein CATSRDVRVYEQYF.

The V call is TRBV12-3 or TRBV12-4, the J call TRBJ2-3, with TRBD2 identical over 8 bases. The CDR3 is 15 residues long. The V and J ends lost 3 bases and 2 bases, in that order; junction bases with no gene match: 4. The CDR3 region is CASSLGSGDTDTQYF. Here the CDR3 DNA reads TGTGCCAGCAGTTTGGGTAGCGGGGACACAGATACGCAGTATTTT.

This clonotype was seen a handful of times. V gene TRBV7-2 combines with J gene TRBJ2-1; D ambiguous. CDR3 length: 12 residues. CDR1 and CDR2 (germline): SGHTA, FQGNSA. Trimming stripped 1 base from V and 6 bases from J, with 4 bases between. The CDR3 sequence: CASSLDANEQFF. DNA for the CDR3: TGTGCCAGCAGCTTAGATGCCAATGAGCAGTTCTTC.

Concerning this clonotype: This CDR3 fails to terminate in the conserved phenylalanine or tryptophan, so it likely reflects a read error. This rearrangement joins TRBV20-1 to TRBJ1-2; D is ambiguous. The length of the CDR3 is 16 residues. Germline CDR1 reads DFQATT; CDR2 reads SNEGSKA (reference sequence). V shed 3 bases and J shed 6 bases, with 23 bases lying between them. CDR3: CSASHSSDPIGDGYTL. The CDR3 coding sequence is TGCAGTGCTAGTCATTCGTCAGACCCAATTGGGGATGGCTACACCCTC.

V gene TRBV2 combines with J gene TRBJ2-7; possibly TRBD2 for D (5 bases). The ends were cut back, 7 bases at V and 4 bases at J, with 17 bases in the middle. Germline V gene data show CDR1 as SNHLY and CDR2 as FYNNEI. The CDR3 consists of 14 residues. CDR3 in amino acids: CASTSGPSAYEQYF. CDR3 bases: TGTGCCAGCACAAGCGGACCTTCTGCGTACGAGCAGTACTTC.

This rearrangement joins TRBV4-3 to TRBJ2-2, with 9 bases matching TRBD1. The CDR3 sequence is 17 residues long. Germline CDR1 and CDR2: LGHNA and YSLEER. Trimming took 0 bases from V and 4 from J; bases not matched to a gene: 6. For the CDR3, the DNA is TGCGCCAGCAGCCAAGATGCCACAGGGGGCCGCACCGGGGAGCTGTTTTTT. It yields the protein CASSQDATGGRTGELFF.

This clonotype occurred a few times. The rearrangement uses TRBV9 and TRBJ2-5; D remains unclear. Germline V CDR1 and CDR2: SGDLS, YYNGEE. V gave up 0 bases and J gave up 5 bases, with 11 bases separating them. The CDR3 runs to 14 residues. In nucleotides, the CDR3 is TGTGCCAGCAGCGTAGCTGAGCTATCGGAGACCCAGTACTTC. Translating gives CASSVAELSETQYF. Full variable domain (missing parts from reference TRBV9 and TRBJ2-5): DSGVTQTPKHLITATGQRVTLRCSPRSGDLSVYWYQQSLDQGLQFLIQYYNGEERAKGNILERFSAQQFPDLHSELNLSSLELGDSALYFCASSVAELSETQYFGPGTRLLVL.

This clonotype was seen a handful of times. The rearrangement uses TRBV13 and TRBJ2-3, with D unresolved. The CDR3 runs 13 residues. The germline V gene has CDR1 PRHDT and CDR2 FYEKMQ (reference sequence). Trimming left V 5 bases short and J 4 bases short, with 10 bases between. CDR3 in amino acids: CASSVDESDTQYF. The CDR3 DNA reads as TGTGCCAGCAGCGTAGACGAATCAGATACGCAGTATTTT.

The CDR3 coding sequence is TGTGCCAGCAGCCCGACTAGCGGGAGTCCCGGCGAGCAGTACTTC. This encodes CASSPTSGSPGEQYF. This rearrangement joins TRBV7-9 to TRBJ2-7, with 12 nucleotides matching TRBD2. Germline trimming cut 5 bases from V and 6 bases from J; bases unmatched to any gene: 8. CDR1 is SEHNR and CDR2 is FQNEAQ in the germline V gene (reference sequence). The CDR3 has 15 residues. The whole variable domain, filled in from reference TRBV7-9 and TRBJ2-7, reads DTGVSQNPRHKITKRGQNVTFRCDPISEHNRLYWYRQTLGQGPEFLTYFQNEAQLEKSRLLSDRFSAERPKGSFSTLEIQRTEQGDSAMYLCASSPTSGSPGEQYFGPGTRLTVT.

This CDR3 is CASSSGLAGERRSYNEQFF. CDR3 sequence (DNA): TGCGCCAGCAGCTCGGGACTAGCGGGAGAACGGAGGTCCTACAATGAGCAGTTCTTC. This chain uses TRBV5-1 with TRBJ2-1, with 14 bases aligning to TRBD2. Germline-derived CDR1 and CDR2 are SGHRS and YFSETQ. Trimming at V came to 3 bases and at J to 1 base, leaving 9 bases not matched to a gene. This CDR3 has 19 residues.